This entry lists 28 T cell receptor beta chains sequenced from one sample in a study of T-cell reconstitution after alpha-beta-depleted transplantation in children. Unique molecular identifiers were incorporated when the TCRbeta library was constructed. Via MiXCR, TCRdb re-called the PCR reads, giving one row per CDR3 protein. The data hold about 300,000 distinct CDR3 sequences, with around a tenth observed a single time. Here the sequenced sample was PBMCs, taken before TCRalphabeta/CD19-depleted stem cell transplant. The receptors derive from a boy younger than two with acute myeloid leukemia, due to receive a stem cell transplant.

The chain couples TRBV20-1 to TRBJ1-5; 7 positions agree with TRBD1. V lost 7 bases, J lost 2 bases, and 20 bases stayed unmatched. There are 18 residues in the CDR3. In germline, CDR1 is DFQATT, CDR2 SNEGSKA (reference sequence). The CDR3 region has the DNA TGCAGTGTCCAATCCGACAGGGAAATGGGCGGCGGCAATCAGCCCCAGCATTTT. Translated, it gives CSVQSDREMGGGNQPQHF.

This clonotype was counted many times. This rearrangement joins TRBV12-3 or TRBV12-4 to TRBJ2-1, with 8 positions matching TRBD2. The V gene end was trimmed by 7 bases and the J gene end by 3 bases; junction bases not matched to a gene: 11. The CDR3 runs 16 residues. The CDR3 is CASTRRSGGVYNEQFF. CDR3 nucleotides: TGTGCCAGCACTCGCCGCTCGGGGGGGGTCTACAATGAGCAGTTCTTC.

In this sample, this clonotype turned up many times. This chain connects TRBV7-2 to TRBJ2-3; D unresolved. V was clipped by 5 bases and J by 2 bases, with 8 bases between them. The length of the CDR3 is 13 residues. The germline CDR1 and CDR2 sequences are SGHTA and FQGNSA. As DNA, the CDR3 is TGTGCCAGCAGCCCTAAAACCACAGATACGCAGTATTTT. It encodes CASSPKTTDTQYF.

This clonotype was detected ten times or more. The rearrangement uses TRBV20-1 and TRBJ2-7; D is uncertain. The CDR3 is 15 amino acids. V was trimmed by 0 bases and J by 0 bases, leaving 12 bases between them. Germline loops: CDR1 DFQATT, CDR2 SNEGSKA (reference sequence). The CDR3 sequence is CSARDLGGDSYEQYF. In nucleotides, the CDR3 is TGCAGTGCTAGAGATCTGGGCGGAGACTCCTACGAGCAGTACTTC.

This clonotype was observed many times. The V call is TRBV3-1, the J call TRBJ2-7; D remains unclear. This CDR3 spans 13 amino acids. Trimming stripped 3 bases from V and 2 bases from J, with 8 bases between. Germline V gives CDR1 LGHDT, CDR2 YNNKEL (reference sequence). CDR3 loop: CASSQSTPYEQYF. CDR3 nucleotides: TGTGCCAGCAGCCAGTCGACGCCCTACGAGCAGTACTTC.

Comments on this clonotype: A much larger clone differs from this one at a single base, so this may be a read error. The gene calls are TRBV7-3 and TRBJ2-1; TRBD2 agrees at 13 bases. This CDR3 contains 16 residues. CDR1 and CDR2 (germline): SGHTA, FQGTGA. In DNA form, the CDR3 reads TGTGCCAGCAGCTTCCAACTAGCGGGAGGGTTTAATGAGCAGATCTTC. This gives the protein CASSFQLAGGFNEQIF.

In this sample, this clonotype turned up many times. V is TRBV7-2 and J is TRBJ2-5; 7 positions agree with TRBD1. The germline gives CDR1 SGHTA, CDR2 FQGNSA. CDR3 length: 15 residues. V lost 5 bases, J lost 3 bases, and 9 bases stayed unmatched. The CDR3 sequence is CASSQSGTVKETQYF. The CDR3 nucleotides are TGTGCCAGCAGCCAGTCCGGGACAGTTAAAGAGACCCAGTACTTC.

This clonotype was detected many times. This rearrangement joins TRBV12-3 or TRBV12-4 to TRBJ2-5, with TRBD2 matching over 9 bases. The CDR3 runs to 16 residues. J was trimmed by 7 bases and V by 5 bases; bases with no gene match: 14. The CDR3 coding sequence is TGTGCCAGCAGTAGCCCGGGACTAGCCTCGGGAGGGACCCAGTACTTC. Amino acids: CASSSPGLASGGTQYF.

In its sample, this clonotype was seen a few times. The CDR3 loop reads CASSQAAGLGIQYF. Here the CDR3 DNA reads TGTGCCAGCAGCCAAGCCGCTGGTTTGGGCATTCAGTACTTC. The rearrangement uses TRBV4-2 and TRBJ2-4; D uncertain. The V and J ends lost 1 base and 9 bases respectively, with 13 bases between them. This CDR3 is built from 14 residues. Germline CDR1 reads LGHNA; CDR2 reads YNFKEQ.

The sample holds a few counts of this clonotype. The chain uses TRBV5-1 and TRBJ2-5, with a tentative D call TRBD1 (6 bases). Germline assignment: CDR1 SGHRS and CDR2 YFSETQ. Trimming left V 3 bases short and J 5 bases short, with 20 bases between. The CDR3 is 16 amino acids. The chain's CDR3 is CASSYSIKGVLETQYF. DNA for the CDR3: TGCGCCAGCAGCTATTCGATAAAGGGGGTTTTGGAGACCCAGTACTTC.

This clonotype came up many times. The gene calls are TRBV18 and TRBJ1-1, with 8 bases that match TRBD1. V shed 8 bases and J 1 base; nucleotides not matched to a gene: 6. The CDR3 is 14 amino acids. Germline CDR1 reads KGHSH; CDR2 reads LQKENI. CDR3 DNA: TGTGCCAGCAGTCCCGACAGGGGGAACACTGAAGCTTTCTTT. This codes for CASSPDRGNTEAFF. The complete variable domain, with remaining parts taken from reference TRBV18 and TRBJ1-1, reads NAGVMQNPRHLVRRRGQEARLRCSPMKGHSHVYWYRQLPEEGLKFMVYLQKENIIDESGMPKERFSAEFPKEGPSILRIQQVVRGDSAAYFCASSPDRGNTEAFFGQGTRLTVV.

There are a few counts of this clonotype. CDR3 sequence: CASRPDYRQETQYF. CDR3 DNA sequence: TGTGCCAGCAGGCCGGACTATCGCCAAGAGACCCAGTACTTC. The V call is TRBV27, the J call TRBJ2-5, with a possible D match to TRBD2 (6 bases). This CDR3 comprises 14 residues. V was shortened by 6 bases and J by 1 base, with 12 bases between the two germline ends. CDR1 and CDR2 from the germline V gene are MNHEY and SMNVEV (reference sequence).

This CDR3 reads CASSPPMTSGSLVPTDTQYF. CDR3 DNA sequence: TGTGCCAGCTCACCACCCATGACTAGCGGGAGTTTGGTCCCCACAGATACGCAGTATTTT. The chain links TRBV18 to TRBJ2-3, with 12 bases identical to TRBD2. V shed 0 bases, J shed 2 bases, and the junction held 12 bases outside the gene matches. This CDR3 spans 20 amino acids. In germline, CDR1 is KGHSH, CDR2 LQKENI.

This clonotype was found many times. The chain is built from TRBV7-9 and TRBJ2-3; D is unclear. Per the germline V gene, CDR1 is SEHNR and CDR2 is FQNEAQ (reference sequence). V was pared by 5 bases and J by 0 bases, with 15 bases between. CDR3 length: 16 residues. In nucleotides, the CDR3 is TGTGCCAGCAGCCCCAGACAAACTTCTAGCACAGATACGCAGTATTTT. It yields the protein CASSPRQTSSTDTQYF. The full variable domain, in which reference TRBV7-9 and TRBJ2-3 provide the parts outside the CDR3, is DTGVSQNPRHKITKRGQNVTFRCDPISEHNRLYWYRQTLGQGPEFLTYFQNEAQLEKSRLLSDRFSAERPKGSFSTLEIQRTEQGDSAMYLCASSPRQTSSTDTQYFGPGTRLTVL.

This clonotype was recorded many times. J is TRBJ2-7 and V is TRBV6-2 or TRBV6-3, with 9 bases that match TRBD1. The V gene's germline CDR1 is MNHEY and CDR2 SVGEGT. CDR3 length: 16 residues. Germline trimming cut 2 bases from V and 3 bases from J; bases unmatched to any gene: 8. The CDR3 protein is CASSYGTGLKLYEQYF. As DNA, the CDR3 is TGTGCCAGCAGTTACGGGACAGGGCTCAAGCTCTACGAGCAGTACTTC.

This clonotype was found many times. The V gene is TRBV7-9, the J gene TRBJ2-3, with 10 bases identical to TRBD2. Germline loops: CDR1 SEHNR, CDR2 FQNEAQ (reference sequence). The CDR3 contains 14 residues. Germline trimming cut 2 bases from V and 5 bases from J; bases unmatched to any gene: 1. CDR3 residues: CASSLIAGGDTQYF. The CDR3 DNA sequence: TGTGCCAGCAGCTTAATAGCGGGAGGAGATACGCAGTATTTT.

V usage is TRBV20-1 and J usage is TRBJ2-7; 9 positions agree with TRBD1. Germline V gene lookup returns CDR1 DFQATT and CDR2 SNEGSKA (reference sequence). With 5 bases clipped from V and 1 base from J, the junction kept 15 bases outside the gene matches. The CDR3 sequence is 17 residues long. In DNA, the CDR3 is TGCAGTGCTCTGCCCGGACAGGGGCGAACCATTTCCTACGAGCAGTACTTC. It translates to CSALPGQGRTISYEQYF.

This clonotype came up many times. This chain connects TRBV29-1 to TRBJ2-1; D possibly corresponds to TRBD2 (6 bases). This CDR3 is built from 16 residues. V was clipped by 1 base and J by 0 bases, with 13 bases between them. CDR1 and CDR2 (germline): SQVTM, ANQGSEA. The CDR3 sequence is CSVEVFPGVSYNEQFF. The CDR3 coding sequence is TGCAGCGTTGAAGTCTTTCCGGGAGTCTCCTACAATGAGCAGTTCTTC.

This clonotype turned up a few times. V is TRBV5-5 and J is TRBJ2-1, with D perhaps matching TRBD2 (6 bases). There are 16 residues in the CDR3. Trimming pared 4 bases from V and 4 bases from J, leaving 18 bases between. Germline V gene sequence: CDR1 SGHKS, CDR2 YYEKEE (reference sequence). In nucleotides, the CDR3 is TGTGCCAGCAGCCTGGGAGGCGTCTTCGGATACAATGAGCAGTTCTTC. Its translation is CASSLGGVFGYNEQFF.

Ten or more counts support this clonotype. The chain is built from TRBV11-3 and TRBJ2-1; tentative D call: TRBD1 (5 bases). The CDR3 is made up of 13 amino acids. The V and J ends lost 5 bases and 4 bases respectively, with 9 bases between them. Germline CDR1 reads SGHNT; CDR2 reads YENEEA. The chain's CDR3 is CASSTGRYNEQFF. As DNA, the CDR3 is TGTGCCAGCAGCACAGGACGGTACAATGAGCAGTTCTTC.

The chain has TRBV25-1 and TRBJ2-7, with 9 bases aligning to TRBD2. Germline V gene data show CDR1 as MGHDK and CDR2 as SYGVNS. The ends lost 5 bases at V and 2 bases at J; junction bases unmatched: 4. The CDR3 sequence is 14 residues long. The CDR3 spells CASSRAGGPYEQYF. The DNA for the CDR3 is TGTGCCAGCAGTAGGGCGGGAGGGCCCTACGAGCAGTACTTC.

This clonotype has at least ten counts. V and J are TRBV12-3 or TRBV12-4 and TRBJ2-1; 14 bases agree with TRBD2. The CDR3 is made up of 17 amino acids. The J segment lost 8 bases and the V segment lost 1 base, leaving 7 bases of the junction unmatched. CDR3 residues: CASSLDWTSGGSDEQFF. CDR3 bases: TGTGCCAGCAGTTTAGACTGGACTAGCGGGGGGAGTGATGAGCAGTTCTTC.

This clonotype occurred many times. V gene TRBV7-2 combines with J gene TRBJ2-7; 8 bases line up with TRBD2. There are 16 residues in the CDR3. Germline V CDR1 and CDR2: SGHTA, FQGNSA. With V trimmed by 1 base and J by 0 bases, 5 bases remained unmatched. The CDR3 region is CASSLGSGSVSYEQYF. The CDR3 coding sequence is TGTGCCAGCAGCTTAGGGAGCGGGAGCGTCTCCTACGAGCAGTACTTC.

This clonotype has at least ten counts. This sequence joins TRBV7-2 and TRBJ2-3; D not resolved. V was shortened by 1 base and J by 4 bases, with 3 bases between the two germline ends. The CDR3 length is 12 residues. The germline V gene has CDR1 SGHTA and CDR2 FQGNSA. The CDR3 nucleotides are TGTGCCAGCAGCTTAGTTTCAGATACGCAGTATTTT. It encodes CASSLVSDTQYF.

This clonotype was counted many times. CDR3 loop: CASSQVFWDRGLNEQFF. The CDR3 region has the DNA TGTGCCAGCAGCCAAGTGTTCTGGGACAGGGGGCTCAATGAGCAGTTCTTC. The rearrangement uses TRBV3-1 and TRBJ2-1; TRBD1 aligns across 12 bases. There are 17 residues in the CDR3. The V gene's germline CDR1 is LGHDT and CDR2 YNNKEL (reference sequence). V trimming: 1 base; J trimming: 6 bases; junction bases outside the gene matches: 7.

This clonotype was counted many times. The chain's CDR3 is CARHRDRKDTQYF. DNA of the CDR3: TGTGCCAGACACCGGGACCGCAAAGATACGCAGTATTTT. This chain connects TRBV2 to TRBJ2-3, with D perhaps being TRBD1 or TRBD2 (5 bases each). CDR1 is SNHLY and CDR2 is FYNNEI in the germline V gene. V lost 9 bases and J 5 bases, leaving 15 bases between the germline ends. CDR3 length: 13 amino acids.

The table lists this clonotype with many counts. This rearrangement joins TRBV5-1 to TRBJ1-1, with 7 bases lining up with TRBD1. V dropped 2 bases and J dropped 9; count of bases not matched to a gene: 7. Germline assignment: CDR1 SGHRS and CDR2 YFSETQ. The CDR3 extends over 13 amino acids. The CDR3 coding sequence is TGCGCCAGCAGCTTAGTGGGACAGTCACAAGCTTTCTTT. Amino acid sequence: CASSLVGQSQAFF.

This clonotype was found many times. The chain joins TRBV3-1 to TRBJ2-2; 7 bases line up with TRBD1. The V gene's germline CDR1 is LGHDT and CDR2 YNNKEL (reference sequence). This CDR3 region has 17 residues. V was pared by 3 bases and J by 2 bases, with 9 bases of the junction left unmatched. In nucleotides, the CDR3 is TGTGCCAGCAGCCAGGCAGGTCGACAGGGAAACACCGGGGAGCTGTTTTTT. Protein product: CASSQAGRQGNTGELFF.